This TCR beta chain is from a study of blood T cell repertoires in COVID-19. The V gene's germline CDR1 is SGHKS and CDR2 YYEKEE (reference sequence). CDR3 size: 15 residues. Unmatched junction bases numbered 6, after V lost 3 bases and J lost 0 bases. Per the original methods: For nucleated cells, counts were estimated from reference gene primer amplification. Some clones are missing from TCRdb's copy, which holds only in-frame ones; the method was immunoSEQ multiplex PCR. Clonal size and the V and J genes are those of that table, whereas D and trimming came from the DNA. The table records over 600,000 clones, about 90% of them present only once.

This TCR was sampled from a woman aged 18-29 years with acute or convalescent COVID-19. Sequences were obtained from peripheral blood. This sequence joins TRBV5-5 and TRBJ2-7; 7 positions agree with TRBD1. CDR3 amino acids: CASSSVPGGSYEQYF. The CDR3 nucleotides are TGTGCCAGCAGCTCAGTCCCAGGGGGCTCCTACGAGCAGTACTTC. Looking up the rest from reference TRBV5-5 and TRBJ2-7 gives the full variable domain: DAGVTQSPTHLIKTRGQQVTLRCSPISGHKSVSWYQQVLGQGPQFIFQYYEKEERGRGNFPDRFSARQFPNYSSELNVNALLLGDSALYLCASSSVPGGSYEQYFGPGTRLTVT.